This is a list of T cell receptor beta chains from one sample in a study of shared T cell receptors in the human thymus. Only in-frame clones appear in the TCRdb table, and some are missing; sequencing was by immunoSEQ multiplex PCR. The repertoire holds approximately 730,000 clones, with 70% to 90% as singletons. This sample also belongs to another study, concerning human thymus T cells.

Sample: thymocytes. Source of these receptors: a girl in the first two years of life with a congenital heart defect. Both conserved end residues are part of each CDR3. Fields, in order: CDR3 protein, CDR3 DNA, J gene, V gene, D gene, clone size. The D gene is left open where the match is weak. Clone size is not always given. Where it is, it says once, few, many or a class for expanded clones.

CDR3: CSVERLAGAQETQYF
DNA: TGCAGCGTTGAACGACTAGCGGGGGCCCAAGAGACCCAGTACTTC
J: TRBJ2-5
V: TRBV29-1
D: TRBD2
size: .

CDR3: CASGPAGTPSGEQYF
DNA: TGTGCTAGTGGTCCGGCAGGGACACCGTCGGGGGAGCAGTACTTC
J: TRBJ2-7
V: TRBV12-5
D: .
size: .

CDR3: CASSLGQGISYEQYF
DNA: TGCGCCAGCAGCTTAGGACAGGGGATTTCCTACGAGCAGTACTTC
J: TRBJ2-7
V: TRBV5-1
D: TRBD1
size: .

CDR3: CASSHPVHRAGRDGETQYF
DNA: TGCGCCAGCAGCCATCCGGTGCACAGGGCTGGGAGAGATGGGGAGACCCAGTACTTC
J: TRBJ2-5
V: TRBV4-3
D: .
size: .

CDR3: CASKGGVDYGYTF
DNA: TGTGCCAGCAAGGGGGGGGTCGACTATGGCTACACCTTC
J: TRBJ1-2
V: TRBV6-6
D: .
size: .

CDR3: CASSHRGISGNTIYF
DNA: TGCGCCAGCAGCCATCGGGGTATCTCTGGAAACACCATATATTTT
J: TRBJ1-3
V: TRBV4-3
D: .
size: once

CDR3: CASSLVYRGTDYDQPQHF
DNA: TGTGCCAGCAGCTTAGTTTACAGGGGGACAGATTACGATCAGCCCCAGCATTTT
J: TRBJ1-5
V: TRBV7-9
D: TRBD1
size: .

CDR3: CASLTGTGGNQPQHF
DNA: TGTGCCAGCTTAACCGGGACAGGGGGCAATCAGCCCCAGCATTTT
J: TRBJ1-5
V: TRBV6-1
D: TRBD1
size: .

CDR3: CASSTGTGGWQETQYF
DNA: TGCGCCAGCAGCACCGGGACAGGGGGATGGCAAGAGACCCAGTACTTC
J: TRBJ2-5
V: TRBV5-1
D: TRBD1
size: .

CDR3: CASRSAGFQGGRETQYF
DNA: TGTGCCAGCAGGTCTGCCGGGTTTCAAGGAGGGCGAGAGACCCAGTACTTC
J: TRBJ2-5
V: TRBV28
D: .
size: .

CDR3: CASSPGTVFSPLHF
DNA: TGTGCCAGCAGCCCAGGGACAGTGTTTTCACCCCTCCACTTT
J: TRBJ1-6
V: TRBV5-6
D: TRBD1
size: .

CDR3: CASSQDQGGSRGYTF
DNA: TGTGCCAGCAGCCAAGATCAGGGGGGCTCGCGCGGCTACACCTTC
J: TRBJ1-2
V: TRBV14
D: TRBD1
size: .

CDR3: CASSSSTGRSSNQPQHF
DNA: TGCGCCAGCAGTTCCTCGACAGGGCGGTCGAGTAATCAGCCCCAGCATTTT
J: TRBJ1-5
V: TRBV23-1
D: TRBD1
size: once

CDR3: CASSLAQGTTDTQYF
DNA: TGTGCCAGCAGCTTAGCGCAGGGGACGACAGATACGCAGTATTTT
J: TRBJ2-3
V: TRBV7-9
D: .
size: .

CDR3: CASSGDLHGYTF
DNA: TGTGCCAGCAGTGGCGACTTGCATGGCTACACCTTC
J: TRBJ1-2
V: TRBV6-1
D: .
size: .

CDR3: CASSFHTGYGILTDTQYF
DNA: TGTGCCAGCAGCTTTCACACAGGGTACGGGATACTCACAGATACGCAGTATTTT
J: TRBJ2-3
V: TRBV7-9
D: .
size: .

CDR3: CASSDWGPANTEAFF
DNA: TGTGCCAGCAGCGACTGGGGCCCCGCTAACACTGAAGCTTTCTTT
J: TRBJ1-1
V: TRBV7-2
D: .
size: .

CDR3: CASRAAYNSPLHF
DNA: TGTGCCAGCAGGGCAGCCTATAATTCACCCCTCCACTTT
J: TRBJ1-6
V: TRBV27
D: .
size: .

CDR3: CAISAGDGGNTIYF
DNA: TGTGCCATCAGTGCGGGGGACGGAGGAAACACCATATATTTT
J: TRBJ1-3
V: TRBV10-3
D: .
size: .

CDR3: CASSGTEGGFHNEQFF
DNA: TGCGCCAGCAGTGGCACTGAAGGGGGATTCCACAATGAGCAGTTCTTC
J: TRBJ2-1
V: TRBV10-2
D: .
size: .

CDR3: CASSRRQDTYYEQYF
DNA: TGTGCCAGCAGTAGGAGACAGGATACCTACTACGAGCAGTACTTC
J: TRBJ2-7
V: TRBV9
D: .
size: .

CDR3: CASSQVRERTGLTHYGYTF
DNA: TGCGCCAGCAGCCAAGTTCGGGAACGGACAGGGCTTACCCACTATGGCTACACCTTC
J: TRBJ1-2
V: TRBV4-3
D: TRBD1
size: .

CDR3: CASSLGAGSDTQYF
DNA: TGCGCCAGCAGCTTGGGCGCGGGATCAGATACGCAGTATTTT
J: TRBJ2-3
V: TRBV5-1
D: .
size: .

CDR3: CASSQESGTGIMNTEAFF
DNA: TGCGCCAGCAGCCAAGAGTCGGGGACAGGGATAATGAACACTGAAGCTTTCTTT
J: TRBJ1-1
V: TRBV4-1
D: TRBD1
size: .

CDR3: CASSPGLAGELFF
DNA: TGTGCCAGCAGCCCGGGACTAGCCGGGGAGCTGTTTTTT
J: TRBJ2-2
V: TRBV7-9
D: TRBD2
size: .

CDR3: CASKEELAKNIQYF
DNA: TGCGCCAGCAAGGAGGAACTAGCCAAAAACATTCAGTACTTC
J: TRBJ2-4
V: TRBV5-1
D: .
size: .

CDR3: CASSLYLRTGTNTEAFF
DNA: TGTGCCAGCAGCTTATATCTCCGGACAGGGACCAACACTGAAGCTTTCTTT
J: TRBJ1-1
V: TRBV7-6
D: TRBD1
size: .

CDR3: CASRQNVGLYVEAGETQYF
DNA: TGTGCCAGCAGACAAAACGTCGGGTTATACGTGGAGGCGGGAGAGACCCAGTACTTC
J: TRBJ2-5
V: TRBV27
D: .
size: .

CDR3: CASGPQGGANTGELFF
DNA: TGTGCCAGCGGCCCTCAGGGAGGAGCGAACACCGGGGAGCTGTTTTTT
J: TRBJ2-2
V: TRBV7-2
D: .
size: .

CDR3: CASSQEGGPQETQYF
DNA: TGCGCCAGCAGCCAAGAGGGAGGGCCCCAAGAGACCCAGTACTTC
J: TRBJ2-5
V: TRBV4-1
D: TRBD2
size: .

CDR3: CASSLENRGLWETQYF
DNA: TGTGCCAGCAGCTTGGAAAACAGGGGGCTCTGGGAGACCCAGTACTTC
J: TRBJ2-5
V: TRBV5-6
D: TRBD1
size: .

CDR3: CASSSRETLRFNSPLHF
DNA: TGTGCCAGCTCGTCCAGGGAAACTCTGCGTTTTAATTCACCCCTCCACTTT
J: TRBJ1-6
V: TRBV9
D: .
size: .

CDR3: CASIFGTANSPLHF
DNA: TGTGCCAGCATTTTCGGGACAGCAAATTCACCCCTCCACTTT
J: TRBJ1-6
V: TRBV6-1
D: TRBD1
size: .

CDR3: CASSGTGGKGNEQFF
DNA: TGTGCCAGCAGTGGTACAGGGGGCAAGGGCAATGAGCAGTTCTTC
J: TRBJ2-1
V: TRBV2
D: TRBD1
size: .

CDR3: CASSERKTGGPYEQYF
DNA: TGTGCCAGCAGTGAAAGGAAGACAGGGGGCCCCTACGAGCAGTACTTC
J: TRBJ2-7
V: TRBV2
D: TRBD1
size: .